This TCR beta chain was sequenced during a study of T-cell memory formation after mild COVID-19. Study at large: TCR clusters were mostly confined to one donor each. Study-wide results and caveats: Clones contracting over day 15 to 85 were CD4/CD8 balanced, with later expanders leaning CD4+. Shrinking CD4+ clones were chiefly CM and EM; CD8+ ones were chiefly EMRA.

Germline lookup yields CDR1 MDHEN and CDR2 SYDVKM. Trimming took off 3 bases at V and 0 bases at J, with 6 bases between the two ends. The CDR3 contains 14 residues. This clonotype occurred a few times. As yet, its antigen is unknown. TCRdb fed the 5' RACE reads into MiXCR, producing one record per CDR3 protein. The sample holds more than 250,000 distinct CDR3 sequences; roughly 17% are singletons and the top ten take 23%. The chain couples TRBV28 to TRBJ1-3; D is uncertain. The clonotype comes from a young man who had mild COVID-19 (a few samples of this study predate the infection). Cell type and time point are not known. Source material: PBMCs or a T cell subset sorted from them (not recorded which). The chain's CDR3 is CASSLPSSGNTIYF. Written as DNA, the CDR3 is TGTGCCAGCAGTTTGCCGAGCTCTGGAAACACCATATATTTT.